This note documents a single TCR beta chain sequence. Its antigen remains unidentified. The data were taken from a study of CXCR3-negative and CXCR3-positive naive CD8 T cells. General study findings and limits: Cryopreservation partially decreased CXCR3 expression, and most assays used fresh PBMCs.

The CDR3 has 15 residues. CDR1 and CDR2 (germline): MNHEY, SVGEGT. 5' RACE that incorporated UMI labels was used to prepare the TRB cDNA libraries. TCRdb reprocessed the 5' RACE reads, with one entry per CDR3 protein and no DNA. Its table lists tens of thousands of distinct CDR3 sequences. Source material: memory CD8+ T cells from blood. The J gene is TRBJ2-3, the V gene TRBV6-2 or TRBV6-3; TCRdb's D gene call, TRBD1, goes unchecked for lack of DNA. This clonotype was sampled from a human donor in good health. Some clones in this sample may be carry-over from other donors' samples. CDR3 sequence: CASSPSDGGTDTQYF.